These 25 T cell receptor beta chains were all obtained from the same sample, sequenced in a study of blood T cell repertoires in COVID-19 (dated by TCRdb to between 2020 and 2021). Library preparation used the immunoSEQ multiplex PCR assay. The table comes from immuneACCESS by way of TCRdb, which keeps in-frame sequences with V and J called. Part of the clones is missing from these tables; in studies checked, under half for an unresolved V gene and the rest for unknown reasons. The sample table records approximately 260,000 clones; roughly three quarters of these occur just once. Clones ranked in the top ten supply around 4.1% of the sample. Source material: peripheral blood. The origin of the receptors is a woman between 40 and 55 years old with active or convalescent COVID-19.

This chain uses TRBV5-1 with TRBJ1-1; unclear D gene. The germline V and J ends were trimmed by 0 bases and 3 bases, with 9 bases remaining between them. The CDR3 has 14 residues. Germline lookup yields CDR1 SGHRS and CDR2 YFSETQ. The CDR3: CASSLAGVYTEAFF. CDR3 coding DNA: TGCGCCAGCAGCTTGGCCGGAGTTTACACTGAAGCTTTCTTT.

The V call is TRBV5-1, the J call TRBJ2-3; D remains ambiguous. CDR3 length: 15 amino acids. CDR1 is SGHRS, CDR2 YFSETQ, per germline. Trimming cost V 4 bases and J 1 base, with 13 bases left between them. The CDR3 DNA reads TGCGCCAGCAGCGCCTCAGCGACTGGCACAGATACGCAGTATTTT. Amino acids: CASSASATGTDTQYF.

CDR3 loop: CASSLAEGSDSPLHF. Written as DNA, the CDR3 is TGCGCCAGCAGCTTGGCCGAGGGATCTGATTCACCCCTCCACTTT. The gene calls are TRBV5-1 and TRBJ1-6; D unresolved. The V gene's germline CDR1 is SGHRS and CDR2 YFSETQ. This CDR3 comprises 15 residues. Trimming pared 0 bases from V and 8 bases from J, leaving 12 bases between.

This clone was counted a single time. The CDR3: CASSRIRRVNQPQHF. The CDR3 bases are TGTGCCAGCAGCCGAATCCGCAGGGTCAATCAGCCCCAGCATTTT. V usage is TRBV28 and J usage is TRBJ1-5; weak D call: TRBD1 (5 bases). Trimming removed 6 bases at V and 3 bases at J, with 15 bases between. Germline lookup yields CDR1 MDHEN and CDR2 SYDVKM. The CDR3 spans 15 residues.

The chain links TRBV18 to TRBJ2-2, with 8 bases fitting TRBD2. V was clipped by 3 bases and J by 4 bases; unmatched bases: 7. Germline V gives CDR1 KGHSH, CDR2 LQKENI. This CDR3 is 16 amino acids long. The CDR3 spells CASSPFGGAFTGELFF. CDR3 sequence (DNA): TGTGCCAGCTCACCTTTCGGGGGGGCATTCACCGGGGAGCTGTTTTTT.

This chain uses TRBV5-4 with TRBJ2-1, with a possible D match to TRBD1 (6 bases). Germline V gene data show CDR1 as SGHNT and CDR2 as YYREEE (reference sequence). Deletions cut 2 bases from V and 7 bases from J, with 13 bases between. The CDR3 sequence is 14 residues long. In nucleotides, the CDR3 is TGTGCCAGCAGCTTACTAGGGGGTAATAATGAGCAGTTCTTC. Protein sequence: CASSLLGGNNEQFF.

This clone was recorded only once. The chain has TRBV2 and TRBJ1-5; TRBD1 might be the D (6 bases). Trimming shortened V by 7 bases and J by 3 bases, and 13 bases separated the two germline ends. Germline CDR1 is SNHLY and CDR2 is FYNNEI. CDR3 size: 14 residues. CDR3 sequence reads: CASTAGGLNQPQHF. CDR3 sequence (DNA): TGTGCCAGCACGGCGGGGGGCCTCAATCAGCCCCAGCATTTT.

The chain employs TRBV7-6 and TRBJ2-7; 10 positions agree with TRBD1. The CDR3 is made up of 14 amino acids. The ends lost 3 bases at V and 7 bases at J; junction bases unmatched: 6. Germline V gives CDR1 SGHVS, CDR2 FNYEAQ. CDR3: CASSLDDRGREQYF. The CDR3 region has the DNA TGTGCCAGCAGCTTGGATGACAGGGGGCGTGAGCAGTACTTC.

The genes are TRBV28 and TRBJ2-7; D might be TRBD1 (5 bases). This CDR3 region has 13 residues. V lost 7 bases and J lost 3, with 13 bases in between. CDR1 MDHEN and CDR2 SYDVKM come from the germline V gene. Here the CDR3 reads CASTDRMFYEQYV. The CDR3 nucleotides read TGTGCCAGCACCGACAGAATGTTCTACGAGCAGTACGTC.

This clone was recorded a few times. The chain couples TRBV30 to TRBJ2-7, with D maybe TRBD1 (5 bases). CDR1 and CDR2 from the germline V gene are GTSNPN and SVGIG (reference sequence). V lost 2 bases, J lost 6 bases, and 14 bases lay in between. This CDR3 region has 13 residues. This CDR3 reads CAWSPAGWGEQYF. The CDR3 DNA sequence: TGTGCCTGGAGTCCGGCAGGGTGGGGCGAGCAGTACTTC.

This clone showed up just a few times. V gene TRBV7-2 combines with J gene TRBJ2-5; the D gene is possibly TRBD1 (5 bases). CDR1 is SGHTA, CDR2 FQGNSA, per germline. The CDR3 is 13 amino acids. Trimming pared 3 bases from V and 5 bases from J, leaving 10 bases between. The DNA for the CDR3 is TGTGCCAGCAGCTTTGGGGCCGGCGAGACCCAGTACTTC. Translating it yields CASSFGAGETQYF.

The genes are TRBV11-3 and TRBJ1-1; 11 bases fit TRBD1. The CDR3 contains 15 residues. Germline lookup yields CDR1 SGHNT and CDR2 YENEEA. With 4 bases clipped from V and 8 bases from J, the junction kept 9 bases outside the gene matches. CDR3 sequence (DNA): TGTGCCAGCAGCTCCTCGGGACAGGGGGGACGGGAAGCTTTCTTT. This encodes CASSSSGQGGREAFF.

CDR3 loop: CAISGSGNTEAFF. CDR3 sequence (DNA): TGTGCCATCAGTGGGTCCGGGAACACTGAAGCTTTCTTT. The chain combines TRBV10-3 with TRBJ1-1, with D hard to call. The germline CDR1 and CDR2 sequences are ENHRY and SYGVKD. This CDR3 spans 13 amino acids. Trimming cost V 4 bases and J 1 base, with 7 bases left between them.

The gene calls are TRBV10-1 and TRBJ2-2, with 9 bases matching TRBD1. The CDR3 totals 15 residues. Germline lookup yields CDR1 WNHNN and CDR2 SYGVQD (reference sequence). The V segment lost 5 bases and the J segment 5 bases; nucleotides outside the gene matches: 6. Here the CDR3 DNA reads TGCGCCAGCAGTTTGGGACAGGGATTTACCGGGGAGCTGTTTTTT. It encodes CASSLGQGFTGELFF.

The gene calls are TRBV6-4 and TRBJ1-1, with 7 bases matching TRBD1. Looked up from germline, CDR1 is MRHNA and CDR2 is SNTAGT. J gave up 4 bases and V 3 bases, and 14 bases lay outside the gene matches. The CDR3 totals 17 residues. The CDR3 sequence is CASSEGNGYRGATEAFF. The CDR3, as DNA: TGTGCCAGCAGTGAGGGAAACGGTTACAGGGGAGCCACTGAAGCTTTCTTT.

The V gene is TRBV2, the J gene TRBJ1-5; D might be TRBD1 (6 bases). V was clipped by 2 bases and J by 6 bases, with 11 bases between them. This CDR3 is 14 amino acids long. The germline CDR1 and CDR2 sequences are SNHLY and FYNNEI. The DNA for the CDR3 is TGTGCCAGCAGTGAACGGGGGGCCAGTCAGCCCCAGCATTTT. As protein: CASSERGASQPQHF.

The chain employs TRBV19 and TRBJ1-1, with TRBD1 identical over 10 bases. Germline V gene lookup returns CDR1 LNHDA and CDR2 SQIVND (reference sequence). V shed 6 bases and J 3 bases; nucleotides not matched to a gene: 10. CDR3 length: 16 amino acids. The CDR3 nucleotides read TGTGCCAGTAGGCGGAGGGACAGGGGTACGGACACTGAAGCTTTCTTT. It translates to CASRRRDRGTDTEAFF.

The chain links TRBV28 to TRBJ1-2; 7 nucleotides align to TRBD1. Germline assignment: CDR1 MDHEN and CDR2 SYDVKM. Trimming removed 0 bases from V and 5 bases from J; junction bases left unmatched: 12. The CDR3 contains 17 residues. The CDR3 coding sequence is TGTGCCAGCAGTTTATGGAAATACAGGGGTTCGGGTTATGGCTACACCTTC. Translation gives CASSLWKYRGSGYGYTF.

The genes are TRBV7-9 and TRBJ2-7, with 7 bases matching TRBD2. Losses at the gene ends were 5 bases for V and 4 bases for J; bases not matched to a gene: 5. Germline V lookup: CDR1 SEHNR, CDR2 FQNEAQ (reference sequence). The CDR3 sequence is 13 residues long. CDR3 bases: TGTGCCAGCAGCAGACTTAGCGGGTACGAGCAGTACTTC. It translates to CASSRLSGYEQYF.

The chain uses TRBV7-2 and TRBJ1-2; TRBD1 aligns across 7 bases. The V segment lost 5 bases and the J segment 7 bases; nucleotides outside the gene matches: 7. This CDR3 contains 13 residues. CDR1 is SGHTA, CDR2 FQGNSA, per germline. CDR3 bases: TGTGCCAGCAGCCTCACAGGGGATGGTGGCTACACCTTC. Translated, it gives CASSLTGDGGYTF.

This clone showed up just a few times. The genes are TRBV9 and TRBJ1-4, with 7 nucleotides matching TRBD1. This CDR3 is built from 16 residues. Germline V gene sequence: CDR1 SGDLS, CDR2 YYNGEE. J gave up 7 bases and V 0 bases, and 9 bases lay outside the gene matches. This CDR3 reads CASSVATGALGEKLFF. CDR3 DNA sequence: TGTGCCAGCAGCGTAGCTACAGGGGCGCTTGGTGAAAAACTGTTTTTT.

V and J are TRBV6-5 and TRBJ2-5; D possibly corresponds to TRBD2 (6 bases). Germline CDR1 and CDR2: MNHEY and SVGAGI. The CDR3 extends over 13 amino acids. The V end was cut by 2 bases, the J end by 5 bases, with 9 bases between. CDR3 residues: CASSYGGWETQYF. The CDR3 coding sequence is TGTGCCAGCAGTTACGGGGGGTGGGAGACCCAGTACTTC.

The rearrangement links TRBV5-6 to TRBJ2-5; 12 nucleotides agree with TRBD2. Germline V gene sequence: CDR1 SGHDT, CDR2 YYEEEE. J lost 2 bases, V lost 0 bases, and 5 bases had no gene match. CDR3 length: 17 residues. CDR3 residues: CASSLVLAGGTQETQYF. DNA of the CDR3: TGTGCCAGCAGCTTGGTCCTAGCGGGGGGGACGCAAGAGACCCAGTACTTC.

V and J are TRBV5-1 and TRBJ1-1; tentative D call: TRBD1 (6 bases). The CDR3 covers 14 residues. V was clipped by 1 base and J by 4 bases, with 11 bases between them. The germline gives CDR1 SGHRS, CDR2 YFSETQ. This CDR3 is CASSLNGQLTEAFF. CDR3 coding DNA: TGCGCCAGCAGCTTGAACGGACAGCTCACTGAAGCTTTCTTT.

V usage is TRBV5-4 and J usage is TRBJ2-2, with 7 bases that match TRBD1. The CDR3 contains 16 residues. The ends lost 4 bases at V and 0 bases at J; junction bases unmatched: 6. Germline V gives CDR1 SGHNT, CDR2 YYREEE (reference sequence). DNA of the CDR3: TGTGCCAGCAGCGCCACAGGGGCCGCGAACACCGGGGAGCTGTTTTTT. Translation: CASSATGAANTGELFF.